What follows describes a single TCR beta chain. This clone came up many times. Which antigen it targets is not known. Qualities for individual bases were not recorded, and no much larger clone is one base off. Library preparation was by PCR. Sequenced on an Illumina HiSeq 4000. High-throughput sequencing was used to profile the TCR beta-chain CDR3 region of each patient. Per the original workflow: The researchers built a classifier to tell apart papillary thyroid cancer patients with distant metastasis, based on CDR3 differences among clinicopathological groups. The Shannon index was used to measure repertoire diversity, and the Morisita-Horn index was used to measure how similar tumor and blood repertoires were. TCRdb redid the processing of the public reads, applying fastp at Q25 and MiXCR, and retained in-frame beta chains. The V and J calls, along with clone size, are taken from TCRdb and not from the paper's own processing. A total of 40,000 or so clones appear in this sample, roughly 27% of them only once. Clones ranked in the top ten supply 9.6% of the sample.

Before undergoing thyroid surgery, none of the patients had been given any kind of treatment. The study retrospectively analysed patient clinical samples collected from about 2012 to 2018 using T-cell receptor beta sequencing. The CDR3 runs 17 residues from the cysteine to the phenylalanine. Only the CDR3 DNA is retained, 51 bases long and in frame from the first base. V is trimmed back by 0 bases and J by 0 bases, and the junction contains 9 bases that no gene match accounts for. Sequences SGHDT (CDR1) and YYEEEE (CDR2) are obtained from the germline V gene. The sample comes from a study of metastatic and nonmetastatic thyroid tumors (dated by TCRdb to 2018 to 2020). The study in broad terms: Repertoires from peripheral blood and from tumor or nodule tissue samples of malignant and benign thyroid patients were compared.

Study-level results and caveats: TCR beta diversity was reported as significantly higher in malignant tumors than in benign nodules, in both blood and tumor samples.

Sequences were obtained from blood. The chain uses TRBV5-6 and TRBJ2-7; TRBD1 fits 7 bases in the junction. This TCR was sampled from a female donor with papillary thyroid cancer or a benign thyroid nodule (not recorded which). Some clones in this sample may be carry-over from other donors' samples. The CDR3 is CASSLERGRLNSYEQYF. The sequence in DNA is TGTGCCAGCAGCTTGGAGAGGGGGCGCCTAAACTCCTACGAGCAGTACTTC.